This is a list of T cell receptor beta chains from one sample in a study of control samples from healthy donors and cancer patients. Clones were sequenced by immunoSEQ multiplex PCR, and TCRdb holds only the in-frame ones, with some missing. The table has roughly 120,000 clones, 93% seen once. Sequencing was carried out using PBMCs. The receptors here all came from a man aged 50 to 60 with head and neck cancer. The CDR3 runs from the conserved cysteine through the conserved F or W. Fields, in order: J gene, D gene, V gene, clone size, CDR3 protein, CDR3 DNA. The D gene is left open where the match is weak. Expanded clones are given a class, and other clones once, few, many or no size at all.

TRBJ1-1 . TRBV19 . CASSPRGPDTEAFF TGTGCCAGTAGTCCCCGGGGCCCGGACACTGAAGCTTTCTTT
TRBJ1-1 . TRBV18 . CASSLGRGRNTEAFF TGTGCCAGCTCACTCGGCAGGGGAAGGAACACTGAAGCTTTCTTT
TRBJ2-7 . TRBV4-3 . CASSQQGQGYEQYF TGCGCCAGCAGCCAGCAGGGACAAGGGTACGAGCAGTACTTC
TRBJ2-1 . TRBV20-1 . CSAPRYNEQFF TGCAGTGCTCCTCGATACAATGAGCAGTTCTTC
TRBJ1-1 TRBD1 TRBV4-1 . CASRPTGRVEAFF TGCGCCAGCAGACCGACAGGGCGTGTTGAAGCTTTCTTT
TRBJ1-1 . TRBV7-9 . CASSRGGNTEAFF TGTGCCAGCAGCCGAGGGGGGAACACTGAAGCTTTCTTT
TRBJ2-2 . TRBV5-5 . CASSSAPGLWNTGELFF TGTGCCAGCAGCTCGGCCCCGGGACTTTGGAACACCGGGGAGCTGTTTTTT
TRBJ2-3 . TRBV2 . CASSVWLREYF TGTGCCAGCAGTGTCTGGTTACGGGAGTATTTT
TRBJ1-6 . TRBV3-1/TRBV3-2 . CASSQVRSPLHF TGTGCCAGCAGCCAAGTCCGGTCACCCCTCCACTTT
TRBJ1-2 . TRBV6-5 . CASSYDGRSGGYTF TGTGCCAGCAGTTACGACGGGCGTAGTGGTGGCTACACCTTC
TRBJ1-1 . TRBV7-3 once CASSVRIDAEAFF TGTGCCAGCAGCGTTCGGATAGACGCTGAAGCTTTCTTT
TRBJ1-1 TRBD1 TRBV4-3 . CASSRQLTGVNTEAFF TGCGCCAGCAGCCGACAGCTGACAGGGGTGAACACTGAAGCTTTCTTT
TRBJ2-3 . TRBV14 . CASSLTGDTQYF TGTGCCAGCAGTTTGACTGGAGATACGCAGTATTTT
TRBJ1-5 . TRBV28 . CASRGDRYSNQPQHF TGTGCCAGCAGGGGAGACCGCTATAGCAATCAGCCCCAGCATTTT
TRBJ1-2 TRBD1 TRBV30 . CAWKRTSRTGHSYGYTF TGTGCCTGGAAGCGCACTTCCCGGACAGGGCATAGCTATGGCTACACCTTC
TRBJ1-5 . TRBV6-5 . CASSYSSGGDQPQHF TGTGCCAGCAGTTACTCTAGCGGGGGGGATCAGCCCCAGCATTTT
TRBJ1-5 TRBD1 TRBV9 few CASSPTTGINQPQHF TGTGCCAGCAGCCCCACGACAGGGATCAATCAGCCCCAGCATTTT
TRBJ1-6 . TRBV4-1 . CASSQVQGKTYNSPLHF TGCGCCAGCAGCCAAGTCCAAGGGAAGACCTATAATTCACCCCTCCACTTT
TRBJ2-7 . TRBV5-1 . CASSLQGSSYEQYF TGCGCCAGCAGCTTACAGGGAAGCTCCTACGAGCAGTACTTC
TRBJ1-1 . TRBV6-4 . CASSEGRGTEAFF TGTGCCAGCAGTGAAGGCAGGGGCACTGAAGCTTTCTTT
TRBJ1-5 . TRBV4-1 . CASSQVLQGYNQPQHF TGCGCCAGCAGCCAAGTCCTGCAGGGATACAATCAGCCCCAGCATTTT
TRBJ1-5 . TRBV5-4 . CASSLSGAGDSNQPQHF TGTGCCAGCAGCTTGTCCGGGGCGGGCGATAGCAATCAGCCCCAGCATTTT
TRBJ1-1 . TRBV30 . CAWHLFGGTEAFF TGTGCCTGGCATCTGTTTGGGGGAACTGAAGCTTTCTTT
TRBJ2-1 . TRBV10-3 . CAISQGYDEQFF TGTGCCATCAGTCAGGGTTACGATGAGCAGTTCTTC
TRBJ2-7 . TRBV5-6 . CASSSSQGRQYF TGTGCCAGCAGTTCCTCCCAGGGACGGCAGTACTTC
TRBJ2-1 . TRBV10-3 . CAISEEDEQFF TGTGCCATCAGTGAGGAGGATGAGCAGTTCTTC
TRBJ1-5 . TRBV15 . CATSRSHNQPQHF TGTGCCACCAGCAGGTCCCATAATCAGCCCCAGCATTTT
TRBJ1-1 . TRBV6-2/TRBV6-3 once CASSSLKTTEAFF TGTGCCAGCAGTTCCCTTAAAACCACTGAAGCTTTCTTT
TRBJ2-7 TRBD2 TRBV6-1 . CASSEPSGGWFSYEQYF TGTGCCAGCAGTGAACCCAGCGGGGGGTGGTTTTCCTACGAGCAGTACTTC
TRBJ2-1 . TRBV11-2 once CASSLVSSPSNEQFF TGTGCCAGCAGCTTAGTGAGCTCACCGAGTAATGAGCAGTTCTTC
TRBJ1-2 . TRBV5-5 . CASSLEGGLSRGYTF TGTGCCAGCAGCTTGGAAGGGGGACTTTCTAGGGGCTACACCTTC
TRBJ1-2 TRBD1 TRBV6-5 . CASSPGGDYGYTF TGTGCCAGCAGTCCAGGGGGCGACTATGGCTACACCTTC
TRBJ1-1 TRBD1 TRBV7-9 . CASSSRDSLRVMNTEAFF TGTGCCAGCAGTAGCCGGGACAGCCTACGAGTCATGAACACTGAAGCTTTCTTT
TRBJ1-1 . TRBV5-6 . CASSFDTNTEAFF TGTGCCAGCAGCTTTGACACGAACACTGAAGCTTTCTTT
TRBJ1-5 . TRBV28 . CAWGRDLRNQPQHF TGTGCCTGGGGCCGGGACCTTCGCAATCAGCCCCAGCATTTT
TRBJ1-2 . TRBV30 . CAWSRGNYGYTF TGTGCCTGGAGCAGGGGCAACTATGGCTACACCTTC
TRBJ2-5 . TRBV6-5 . CASSSRGMKTQYF TGTGCCAGCAGCTCGAGGGGTATGAAGACCCAGTACTTC
TRBJ2-7 . TRBV30 . CAWTEGYEQYF TGTGCCTGGACGGAGGGATACGAGCAGTACTTC
TRBJ2-2 . TRBV5-1 . CASSSTATGELFF TGCGCCAGCAGCTCCACAGCCACCGGGGAGCTGTTTTTT
TRBJ1-2 . TRBV6-5 . CASSLGVANYGYTF TGTGCCAGCAGTTTAGGGGTCGCTAACTATGGCTACACCTTC
TRBJ2-2 . TRBV12-3/TRBV12-4 . CASSTYGELFF TGTGCCAGCAGTACATACGGGGAGCTGTTTTTT
TRBJ2-7 . TRBV6-5 . CASSRTISYEQYF TGTGCCAGCAGCCGCACGATCTCCTACGAGCAGTACTTC
TRBJ2-3 . TRBV7-9 once CASSLAGPVDTQYF TGTGCCAGCAGCTTGGCAGGGCCGGTAGATACGCAGTATTTT
TRBJ2-1 TRBD2 TRBV5-4 . CASSLGQRGGYNEQFF TGTGCCAGCAGCTTGGGTCAGCGGGGGGGCTACAATGAGCAGTTCTTC
TRBJ2-1 TRBD2 TRBV5-1 once CASSSTIAGGREQFF TGCGCCAGCAGCTCCACCATAGCGGGGGGGCGTGAGCAGTTCTTC
TRBJ2-3 . TRBV6-5 . CASSYSVLPTDTQYF TGTGCCAGCAGTTACAGTGTCCTACCCACAGATACGCAGTATTTT
TRBJ2-1 TRBD1 TRBV19 . CASSTGTGAYNEQFF TGTGCCAGTAGCACGGGGACAGGGGCCTACAATGAGCAGTTCTTC
TRBJ2-3 . TRBV11-2 once CASSLIAVGDTQYF TGTGCCAGCAGCTTAATAGCGGTGGGGGATACGCAGTATTTT
TRBJ2-3 . TRBV7-2 . CASSFLRAADTQYF TGTGCCAGCAGCTTCCTGCGAGCGGCAGATACGCAGTATTTT
TRBJ2-3 . TRBV12-3/TRBV12-4 . CASSSDGTDTQYF TGTGCCAGCAGTTCAGACGGCACAGATACGCAGTATTTT
TRBJ2-3 . TRBV5-6 . CASSLGFNTDTQYF TGTGCCAGCAGCTTGGGGTTCAACACAGATACGCAGTATTTT